This TCR beta chain was captured by sequencing in a study of T-cell reconstitution after alpha-beta-depleted transplantation in children. Preparation of the TCRbeta library used unique molecular identifiers. TCRdb itself ran the PCR reads through MiXCR, one entry per CDR3 protein. The sample consists of around 270,000 distinct CDR3 sequences, around 7.3% of them appearing once. This CDR3 is 15 amino acids long. Germline V CDR1 and CDR2: SNHLY, FYNNEI. Trimming removed 8 bases from V and 1 base from J, with 16 bases in between. This clonotype was observed a few times. Its antigen is currently unknown. Broader study findings: The main origin of T-cell counts and diversity one year after transplant was newly produced T cells. As was reported, about two months after transplant, alpha-beta T cells came from several hundred expanded graft clones. Surviving recipient T cells and intrathymic progenitors accounted for some patients' high TCRbeta diversity at day 60.

This rearrangement joins TRBV2 to TRBJ2-3, with D perhaps TRBD1 or TRBD2 (5 bases each). The TCR sequence derives from a female patient aged 2 to 10 who had a stem cell transplant for Fanconi anemia, so the T cells may come from the graft donor. Specimen: peripheral blood, collected 360 days after TCRalphabeta/CD19-depleted stem cell transplant. CDR3 nucleotide sequence: TGTGCCAGCCGAAAGAGGGGAGCGGGCACAGATACGCAGTATTTT. Translated: CASRKRGAGTDTQYF.